This T cell receptor beta chain emerged from a study of blood T cells in healthy people across ages. Study-wide context: The template switching approach captured approximately one barcoded beta molecule for every two T cells.

A sample-barcoded 5' primer and a J-beta primer mix were used in a second PCR of about 7 to 12 cycles. Researchers report that a template-switch adaptor with 12 random nucleotides tagged each cDNA molecule. TCRdb passed the 5' RACE reads through MiXCR, listing each CDR3 protein once. The data hold about 810,000 distinct CDR3 sequences, with 30% to 45% observed a single time. Caucasian individuals from Russia who were healthy and aged about 6 to 95 acted as donors. Roughly 9.2 milliliters was the volume of peripheral blood drawn from each donor. This clonotype was found a few times. Sample: blood. This sequence originates from a man in his late teens or twenties in good health.

CDR3 sequence (DNA): TGTGCCAGCAGGCCAGGCGCCGGGGAGCTGTTTTTT. This gives the protein CASRPGAGELFF. The V call is TRBV12-3 or TRBV12-4, the J call TRBJ2-2; D gene unclear. Trimming pared 6 bases from V and 6 bases from J, leaving 8 bases between. The CDR3 extends over 12 amino acids.